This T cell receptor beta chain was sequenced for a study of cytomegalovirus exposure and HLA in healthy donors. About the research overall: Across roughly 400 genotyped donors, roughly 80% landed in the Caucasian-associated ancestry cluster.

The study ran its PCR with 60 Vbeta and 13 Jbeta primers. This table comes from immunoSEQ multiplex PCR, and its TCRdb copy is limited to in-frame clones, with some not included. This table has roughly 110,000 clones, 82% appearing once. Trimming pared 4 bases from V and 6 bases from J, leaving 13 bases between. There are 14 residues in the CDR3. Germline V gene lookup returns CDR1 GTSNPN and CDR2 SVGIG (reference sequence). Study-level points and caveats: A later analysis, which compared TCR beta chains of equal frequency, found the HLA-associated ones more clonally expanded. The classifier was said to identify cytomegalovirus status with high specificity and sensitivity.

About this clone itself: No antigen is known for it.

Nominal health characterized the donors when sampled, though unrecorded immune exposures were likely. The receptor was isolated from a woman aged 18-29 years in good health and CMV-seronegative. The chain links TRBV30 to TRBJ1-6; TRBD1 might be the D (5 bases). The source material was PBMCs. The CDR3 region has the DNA TGTGCCTGGATGGATCGGGGGACTAATTCACCCCTCCACTTT. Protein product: CAWMDRGTNSPLHF.